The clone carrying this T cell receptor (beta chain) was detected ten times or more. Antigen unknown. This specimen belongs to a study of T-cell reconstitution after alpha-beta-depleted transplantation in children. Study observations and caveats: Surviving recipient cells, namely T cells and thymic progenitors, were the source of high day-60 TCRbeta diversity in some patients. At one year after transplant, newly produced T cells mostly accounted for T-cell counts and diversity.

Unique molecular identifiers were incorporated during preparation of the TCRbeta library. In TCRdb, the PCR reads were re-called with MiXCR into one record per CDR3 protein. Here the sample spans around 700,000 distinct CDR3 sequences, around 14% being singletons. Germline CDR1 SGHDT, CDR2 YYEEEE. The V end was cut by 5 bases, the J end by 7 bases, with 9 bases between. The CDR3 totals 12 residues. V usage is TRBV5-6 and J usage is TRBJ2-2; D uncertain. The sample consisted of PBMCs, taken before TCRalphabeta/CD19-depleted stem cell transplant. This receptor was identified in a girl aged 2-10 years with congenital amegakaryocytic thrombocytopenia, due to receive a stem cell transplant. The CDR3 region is CASSIIGGELFF. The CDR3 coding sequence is TGTGCCAGCAGTATAATTGGCGGGGAGCTGTTTTTT. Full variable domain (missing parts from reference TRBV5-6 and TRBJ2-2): DAGVTQSPTHLIKTRGQQVTLRCSPKSGHDTVSWYQQALGQGPQFIFQYYEEEERQRGNFPDRFSGHQFPNYSSELNVNALLLGDSALYLCASSIIGGELFFGEGSRLTVL.